Below, 11 T cell receptor beta chains from the same sample are listed, as sequenced in a study of post-analysis software for immune sequencing data. Study-wide results and limits: Compared with controls, patients had more of roughly five TRBV segments, including TRBV5-6, TRBV5-1 and TRBV20-1.

These TCRs' antigens remain unknown. Researchers reported that TCR beta cDNA libraries carried unique molecular identifiers. Via MiXCR, TCRdb re-called the PCR reads, giving one row per CDR3 protein. Of about 820,000 distinct CDR3 sequences listed, about 50% are singletons. The material sequenced was blood. These receptors all stem from a girl aged 10-17 years with multiple sclerosis.

The rearrangement links TRBV5-1 to TRBJ2-4; 7 nucleotides agree with TRBD2. The end of the DNA is better explained by TRBJ2-7, so the J call may be wrong. Germline-derived CDR1 and CDR2 are SGHRS and YFSETQ. The length of the CDR3 is 16 residues. Here the CDR3 DNA reads TGCGCCAGCAGCCATCTAGCGGCCGACTTTAGGAACGAGCAGTACTTC. Encoded protein: CASSHLAADFRNEQYF.

The chain has TRBV7-9 and TRBJ2-7; 8 nucleotides agree with TRBD1. CDR1 is SEHNR, CDR2 FQNEAQ, per germline (reference sequence). The CDR3 loop spans 14 amino acids. J lost 3 bases, V lost 4 bases, and 5 bases had no gene match. The CDR3 reads CASSWGQAGYEQYF. For the CDR3, the DNA is TGTGCCAGCAGCTGGGGACAGGCTGGCTACGAGCAGTACTTC.

The chain carries TRBV7-2 and TRBJ2-1; D gene ambiguous. Trimming cost V 1 base and J 2 bases, with 12 bases left between them. Germline V gene sequence: CDR1 SGHTA, CDR2 FQGNSA. The CDR3 totals 16 residues. CDR3 sequence reads: CASSLVDIDAYNEQFF. The CDR3 DNA sequence: TGTGCCAGCAGCTTAGTCGACATTGACGCCTACAATGAGCAGTTCTTC.

V gene TRBV30 combines with J gene TRBJ2-7, with D tentatively TRBD1 (6 bases). Germline values: CDR1 GTSNPN, CDR2 SVGIG (reference sequence). Trimming took 4 bases from V and 3 from J, leaving 10 bases between them. The CDR3 extends over 12 amino acids. The CDR3 loop is CAWKDRSYEQYF. CDR3 in DNA: TGTGCCTGGAAAGACAGGAGCTACGAGCAGTACTTC.

This sequence joins TRBV20-1 and TRBJ2-5; D unclear. The CDR3 runs 16 residues. V gave up 1 base and J gave up 2 bases, with 17 bases separating them. Germline CDR1 reads DFQATT; CDR2 reads SNEGSKA (reference sequence). The DNA of the CDR3 is TGCAGTGCTAGAGCTAGGATGTCTATTAGACAAGAGACCCAGTACTTC. This codes for CSARARMSIRQETQYF.

This rearrangement joins TRBV6-6 to TRBJ1-2, with a tentative D call TRBD1 (6 bases). This CDR3 has 15 amino acids. The V and J ends lost 5 bases and 8 bases respectively, with 21 bases between them. Germline assignment: CDR1 MNHNY and CDR2 SVGAGI (reference sequence). In DNA, the CDR3 is TGTGCCAGCAGTCCCCGACAGGTGGCTCTGGGGGGCTACACCTTC. This encodes CASSPRQVALGGYTF.

The chain uses TRBV6-1 and TRBJ2-4; 8 bases match TRBD2. Germline CDR1 and CDR2: MNHNS and SASEGT. This CDR3 is 20 amino acids long. V shed 6 bases, J shed 1 base, and the junction held 20 bases outside the gene matches. CDR3 sequence: CASSAPSGSGLLLAKNIQYF. CDR3 in DNA: TGTGCCAGCAGCGCACCGAGCGGGAGTGGGTTATTATTGGCCAAAAACATTCAGTACTTC.

V is TRBV5-1 and J is TRBJ2-7; D may be TRBD2 (5 bases). The germline V gene has CDR1 SGHRS and CDR2 YFSETQ. V was trimmed by 0 bases and J by 2 bases, leaving 12 bases between them. This CDR3 contains 15 residues. CDR3 nucleotide sequence: TGCGCCAGCAGCTTGGAGTGGCTAGCTACCTACGAGCAGTACTTC. Translation: CASSLEWLATYEQYF.

A few counts support this clonotype. The rearrangement joins TRBV12-3 or TRBV12-4 to TRBJ1-2; tentatively, D is TRBD1 (5 bases). V lost 3 bases and J 8 bases, leaving 16 bases between the germline ends. This CDR3 is 14 amino acids long. The CDR3 DNA reads TGTGCCAGCAGTTTCCACGGGGACGGCCAGGGCTACACCTTC. This encodes CASSFHGDGQGYTF.

V usage is TRBV7-9 and J usage is TRBJ1-2; D is perhaps TRBD1 (6 bases). The CDR3 is 15 amino acids. V lost 2 bases and J lost 3, with 13 bases in between. CDR1 SEHNR and CDR2 FQNEAQ come from the germline V gene (reference sequence). Written as DNA, the CDR3 is TGTGCCAGCAGCTTATTGGCAGGGGATCACTATGGCTACACCTTC. Translated, it gives CASSLLAGDHYGYTF. The full variable domain, rest sourced from reference TRBV7-9 and TRBJ1-2, is DTGVSQNPRHKITKRGQNVTFRCDPISEHNRLYWYRQTLGQGPEFLTYFQNEAQLEKSRLLSDRFSAERPKGSFSTLEIQRTEQGDSAMYLCASSLLAGDHYGYTFGSGTRLTVV.

The chain joins TRBV11-2 to TRBJ1-1; 8 bases fit TRBD1. The CDR3 is 15 residues long. The germline V gene has CDR1 SGHAT and CDR2 FQNNGV. V lost 5 bases and J lost 4; bases outside the gene matches: 9. The CDR3 sequence: CASSGWTGPATEAFF. The CDR3 bases are TGTGCCAGCAGCGGATGGACAGGGCCGGCCACTGAAGCTTTCTTT. Based on the CDR3 plus reference TRBV11-2 and TRBJ1-1, the full variable domain is EAGVAQSPRYKIIEKRQSVAFWCNPISGHATLYWYQQILGQGPKLLIQFQNNGVVDDSQLPKDRFSAERLKGVDSTLKIQPAKLEDSAVYLCASSGWTGPATEAFFGQGTRLTVV.